Here is one T cell receptor beta chain with its context. Its antigen is undetermined. Naive CD8+ T cells showed a CD45RO-CCR7+CD27+CD95- phenotype. This sample was included in a study of CXCR3-negative and CXCR3-positive naive CD8 T cells. Findings and limits, study-wide: Relative to CXCR3-negative naive cells, CXCR3-positive naive cells had more hydrophobic TRB CDR3s.

UMI-labeled 5' RACE yielded the TRB cDNA libraries. TCRdb re-called the 5' RACE reads and gives one entry per CDR3 protein, without DNA. The sample has 95,000 to 100,000 distinct CDR3 sequences. CDR1 and CDR2 from the germline V gene are SQVTM and ANQGSEA. This CDR3 is 12 amino acids long. The chain couples TRBV29-1 to TRBJ2-2; TCRdb outputs TRBD2, but without DNA this stays unchecked. The sequencing input was naive CXCR3+ CD8+ T cells from blood. Documented subset: CD45RO-CCR7+CD27+CD95- naive CD8+ T cells expressing CXCR3 (TNR3+). This receptor was identified in a human donor in good health. Some clones in this sample may be carry-over from other donors' samples. The CDR3 spells CSAAGGTGELFF.